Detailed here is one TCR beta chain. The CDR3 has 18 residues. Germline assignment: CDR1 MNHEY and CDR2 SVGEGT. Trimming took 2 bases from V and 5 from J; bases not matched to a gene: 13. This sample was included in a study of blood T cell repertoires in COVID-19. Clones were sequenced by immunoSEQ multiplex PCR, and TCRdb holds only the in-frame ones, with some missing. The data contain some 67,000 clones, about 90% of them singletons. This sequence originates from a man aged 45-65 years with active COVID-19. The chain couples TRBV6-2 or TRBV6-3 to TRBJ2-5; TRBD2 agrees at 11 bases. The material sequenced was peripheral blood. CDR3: CASSYIFGLAGGVETQYF. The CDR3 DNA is TGTGCCAGCAGTTACATTTTCGGTCTAGCGGGAGGAGTTGAGACCCAGTACTTC.